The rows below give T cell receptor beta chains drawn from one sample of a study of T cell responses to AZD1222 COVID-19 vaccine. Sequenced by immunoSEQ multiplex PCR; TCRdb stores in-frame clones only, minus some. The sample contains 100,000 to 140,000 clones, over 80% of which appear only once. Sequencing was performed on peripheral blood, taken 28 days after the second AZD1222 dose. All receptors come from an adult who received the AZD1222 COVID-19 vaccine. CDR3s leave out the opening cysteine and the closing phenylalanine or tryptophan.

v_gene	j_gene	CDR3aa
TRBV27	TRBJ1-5	ASTTLDQPQH
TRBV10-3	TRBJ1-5	AISEIQTGRLGQPQH
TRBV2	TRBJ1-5	ASTEDRNSNQPQH
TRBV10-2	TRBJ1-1	ASSETRGLLNTEAF
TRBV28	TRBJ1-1	ASSSDRANTEAF
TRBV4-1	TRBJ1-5	ASSQVGTNNQPQH
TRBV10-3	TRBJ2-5	AIKGSGRGEEETQY
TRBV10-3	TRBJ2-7	AISGGQGKEQY
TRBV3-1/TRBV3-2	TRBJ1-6	ASSPVRDSPLH
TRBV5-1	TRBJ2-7	ASSLELSGGAKSYEQY
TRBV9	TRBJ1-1	ASSPRTGGNTF
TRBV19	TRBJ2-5	ASSISGGPETQY
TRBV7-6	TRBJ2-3	ASSYSFTGTDTQY
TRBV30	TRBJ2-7	AWSLLGLAGGTAYEQY
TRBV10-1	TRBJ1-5	ARSGSSNQPQH
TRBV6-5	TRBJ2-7	ASSYSGQLFSNEQY
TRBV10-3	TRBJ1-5	AISEGSDTQPQH
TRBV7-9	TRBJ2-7	ASSLRVGQGAYEQY
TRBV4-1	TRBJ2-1	ASSQVAAYNEQF
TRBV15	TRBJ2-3	ATSSSPAGDTQY